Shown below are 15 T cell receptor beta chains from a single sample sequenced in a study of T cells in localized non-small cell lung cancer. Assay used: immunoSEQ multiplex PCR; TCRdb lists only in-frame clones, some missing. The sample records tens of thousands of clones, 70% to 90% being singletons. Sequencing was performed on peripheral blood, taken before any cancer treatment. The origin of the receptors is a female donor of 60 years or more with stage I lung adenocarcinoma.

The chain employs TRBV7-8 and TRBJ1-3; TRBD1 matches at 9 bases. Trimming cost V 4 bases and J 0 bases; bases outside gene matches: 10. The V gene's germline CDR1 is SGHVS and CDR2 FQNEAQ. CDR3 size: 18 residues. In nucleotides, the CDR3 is TGTGCCAGCAGCTCCCCCGGGGACAGGGCCATCTCTGGAAACACCATATATTTT. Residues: CASSSPGDRAISGNTIYF.

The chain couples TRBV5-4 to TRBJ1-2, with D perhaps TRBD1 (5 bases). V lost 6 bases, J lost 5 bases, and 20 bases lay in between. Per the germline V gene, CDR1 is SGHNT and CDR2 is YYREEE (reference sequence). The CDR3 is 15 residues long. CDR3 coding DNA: TGTGCCAGCACCTTTGGAGGGGTAGGGAGGTATGGCTACACCTTC. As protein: CASTFGGVGRYGYTF.

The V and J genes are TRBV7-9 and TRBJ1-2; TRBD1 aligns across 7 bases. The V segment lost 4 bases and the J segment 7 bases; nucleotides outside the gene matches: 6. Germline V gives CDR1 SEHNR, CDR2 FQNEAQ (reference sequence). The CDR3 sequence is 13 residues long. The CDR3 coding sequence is TGTGCCAGCAGCTCCGACAGGGAGAGTGGCTACACCTTC. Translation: CASSSDRESGYTF. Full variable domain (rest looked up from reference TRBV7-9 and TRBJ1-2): DTGVSQNPRHKITKRGQNVTFRCDPISEHNRLYWYRQTLGQGPEFLTYFQNEAQLEKSRLLSDRFSAERPKGSFSTLEIQRTEQGDSAMYLCASSSDRESGYTFGSGTRLTVV.

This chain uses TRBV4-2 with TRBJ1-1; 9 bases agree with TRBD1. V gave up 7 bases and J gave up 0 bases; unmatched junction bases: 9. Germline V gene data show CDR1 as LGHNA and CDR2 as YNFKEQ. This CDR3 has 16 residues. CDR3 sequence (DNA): TGTGCCAGCAAACCCCGTGGGACAGGGTTGAACACTGAAGCTTTCTTT. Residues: CASKPRGTGLNTEAFF.

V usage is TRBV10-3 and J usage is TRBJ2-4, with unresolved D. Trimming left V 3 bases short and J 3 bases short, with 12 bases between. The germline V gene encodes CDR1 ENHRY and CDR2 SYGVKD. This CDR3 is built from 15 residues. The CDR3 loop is CAISDDLKDKNIQYF. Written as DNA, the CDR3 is TGTGCCATCAGTGATGATCTTAAAGACAAAAACATTCAGTACTTC.

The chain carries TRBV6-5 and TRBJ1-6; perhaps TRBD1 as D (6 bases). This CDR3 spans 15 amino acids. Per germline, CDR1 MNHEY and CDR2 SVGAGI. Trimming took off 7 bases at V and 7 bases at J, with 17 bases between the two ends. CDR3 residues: CASTSFRGGNSPLHF. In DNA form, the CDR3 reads TGTGCCAGCACCTCCTTCAGGGGTGGAAATTCACCCCTCCACTTT.

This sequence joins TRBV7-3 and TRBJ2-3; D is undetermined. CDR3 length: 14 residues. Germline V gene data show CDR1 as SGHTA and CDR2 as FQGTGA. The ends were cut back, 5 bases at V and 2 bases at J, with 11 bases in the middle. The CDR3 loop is CASSLQPSTDTQYF. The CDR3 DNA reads TGTGCCAGCAGCCTGCAGCCGTCCACAGATACGCAGTATTTT.

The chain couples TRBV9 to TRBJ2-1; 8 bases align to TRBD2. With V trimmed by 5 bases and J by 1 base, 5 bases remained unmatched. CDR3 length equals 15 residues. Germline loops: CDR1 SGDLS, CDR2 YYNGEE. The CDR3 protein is CASSDSGISYNEQFF. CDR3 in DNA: TGTGCCAGCAGTGATAGCGGGATTTCCTACAATGAGCAGTTCTTC.

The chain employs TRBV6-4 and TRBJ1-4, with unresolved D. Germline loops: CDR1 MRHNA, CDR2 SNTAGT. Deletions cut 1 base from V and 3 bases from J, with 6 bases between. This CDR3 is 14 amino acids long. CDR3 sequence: CASSDFDPNEKLFF. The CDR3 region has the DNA TGTGCCAGCAGTGACTTTGATCCTAATGAAAAACTGTTTTTT.

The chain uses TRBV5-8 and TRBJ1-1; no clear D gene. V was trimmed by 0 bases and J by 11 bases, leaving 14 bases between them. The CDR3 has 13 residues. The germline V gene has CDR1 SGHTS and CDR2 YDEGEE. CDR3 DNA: TGTGCCAGCAGCTTGGTCCTGGGAGGTTTGGCTTTCTTT. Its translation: CASSLVLGGLAFF.

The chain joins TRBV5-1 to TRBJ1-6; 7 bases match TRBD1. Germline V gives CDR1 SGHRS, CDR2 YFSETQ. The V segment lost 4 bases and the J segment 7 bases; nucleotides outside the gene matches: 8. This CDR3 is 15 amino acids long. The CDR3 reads CASSPRAGGNSPLHF. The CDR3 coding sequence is TGCGCCAGCAGCCCGCGGGCAGGGGGGAATTCACCCCTCCACTTT. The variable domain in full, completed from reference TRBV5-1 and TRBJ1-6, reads KAGVTQTPRYLIKTRGQQVTLSCSPISGHRSVSWYQQTPGQGLQFLFEYFSETQRNKGNFPGRFSGRQFSNSRSEMNVSTLELGDSALYLCASSPRAGGNSPLHFGNGTRLTVT.

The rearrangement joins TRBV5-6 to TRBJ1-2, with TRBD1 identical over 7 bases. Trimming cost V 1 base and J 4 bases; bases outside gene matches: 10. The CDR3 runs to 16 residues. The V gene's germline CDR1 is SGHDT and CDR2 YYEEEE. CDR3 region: CASSLSGQNTLYGYTF. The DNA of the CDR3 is TGTGCCAGCAGCTTGTCGGGACAGAACACTCTCTATGGCTACACCTTC.

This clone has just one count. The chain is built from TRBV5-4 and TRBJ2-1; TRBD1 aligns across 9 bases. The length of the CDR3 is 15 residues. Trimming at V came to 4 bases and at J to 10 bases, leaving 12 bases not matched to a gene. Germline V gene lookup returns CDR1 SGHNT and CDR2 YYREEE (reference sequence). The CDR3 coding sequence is TGTGCCAGCAGCCCTCCGGGACAGGGAAGACGGGAGCAGTTCTTC. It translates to CASSPPGQGRREQFF.

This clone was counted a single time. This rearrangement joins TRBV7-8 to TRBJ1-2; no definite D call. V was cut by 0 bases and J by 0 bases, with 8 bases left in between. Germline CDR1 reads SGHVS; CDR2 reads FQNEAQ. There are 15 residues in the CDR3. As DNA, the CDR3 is TGTGCCAGCAGCTTAGCAGGGAAAGCTAACTATGGCTACACCTTC. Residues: CASSLAGKANYGYTF.

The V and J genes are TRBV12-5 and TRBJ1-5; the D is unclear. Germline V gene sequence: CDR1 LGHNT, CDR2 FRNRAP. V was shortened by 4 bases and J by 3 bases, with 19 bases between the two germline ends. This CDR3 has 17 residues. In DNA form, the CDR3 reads TGTGCTAGTGGTTCCGATAGCTATGGGAAGTTCAATCAGCCCCAGCATTTT. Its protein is CASGSDSYGKFNQPQHF.